The T cell receptor (beta chain) described here comes from a study of blood T cell repertoires in COVID-19 (dated by TCRdb to about 2020). Describing the broader study: Samples from collaborators originated in the United States, Italy and Spain and spanned both the acute and convalescent phases of COVID-19. The samples were drawn from two sources: the first 160 participants of the ongoing ImmuneRACE study, and about 1,300 subjects contributed by 6 global collaborators. Where HLA class I and class II types were available, the types were taken from metadata supplied by the sample provider, not from assay-based typing. The material from the prospective study consisted of cDNA or gDNA derived from T cells, B-cell-depleted T cells, or PBMCs. Deeply sampled blood TCRbeta repertoires from subjects exposed to, actively infected with, or recovered from COVID-19 were included in the dataset. A freely available public database, intended as a resource for researchers studying the immune response to SARS-CoV-2, is where the repertoires were released. A de-identified subject ID, COVID-19 status, age in years and sex were almost always included in the sample metadata.

Paper-wide results and their limitations: The quantity of clinical and demographic metadata differed by source and by participant and was supplied without curation.

The germline V gene sets CDR1 to MGHRA and CDR2 to YSYEKL. V is cut by 0 bases and J by 8 bases, and the space between the germline ends is 14 bases. Counted from cysteine to phenylalanine, this CDR3 has 15 amino acids. The retained sequence is limited to the CDR3, 45 bases, with the frame set at the first base. A note on this clone: Its target antigen remains unknown. No base qualities exist here, and no much larger clone lies one base off it.

One collaborating source in Seattle enrolled patients during active infection and followed them longitudinally through the course of disease. Collaborating institutions collected whole blood in K2EDTA tubes following their own protocols. For TCRbeta analysis, collaborators shipped samples as frozen whole blood, isolated PBMCs, or DNA extracted from either of those sample types. TCRbeta CDR3 regions were amplified from genomic DNA by means of the immunoSEQ Assay, a bias-controlled multiplex PCR. Under the source paper's analysis protocol: The number of nucleated cells in each sample was estimated by amplification of reference gene primers within the assay. To quantify the absolute abundance of each unique TCRbeta CDR3 rearrangement, sequence reads were collapsed and filtered. Productive Simpson clonality was computed per sample as the square root of Simpson's diversity index over productive rearrangements. In TCRdb, the immuneACCESS table is reduced to in-frame sequences with V and J assigned. These tables do not hold every clone; where another copy was compared, an unresolved V gene accounts for under half, and the others remain unexplained. The V and J calls and the clone size are those of that table, but D and trimming were determined from the DNA. The sample records tens of thousands of clones, 80% to 85% of which are singletons. In total, the top ten clones hold roughly a fifth of the sample.

The chain is assembled from TRBV4-1 and TRBJ2-1, and TRBD1 may be the D gene, going by 5 matching bases. The source material was peripheral blood. The clonotype comes from a young man with COVID-19, enrolled during active disease. Here the CDR3 is given as CASSQEGVRVDEQFF. The DNA reads as follows: TGCGCCAGCAGCCAAGAAGGGGTCAGGGTGGATGAGCAGTTCTTC.